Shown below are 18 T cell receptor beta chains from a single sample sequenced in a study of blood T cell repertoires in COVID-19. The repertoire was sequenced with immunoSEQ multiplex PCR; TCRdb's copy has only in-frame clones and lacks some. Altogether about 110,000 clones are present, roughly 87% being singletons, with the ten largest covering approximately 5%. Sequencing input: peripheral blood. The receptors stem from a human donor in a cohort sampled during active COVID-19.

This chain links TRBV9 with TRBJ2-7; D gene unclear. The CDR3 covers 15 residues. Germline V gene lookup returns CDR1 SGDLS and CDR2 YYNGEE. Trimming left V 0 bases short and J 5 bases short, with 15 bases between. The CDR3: CASSVGSLQLDEQYF. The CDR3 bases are TGTGCCAGCAGCGTAGGATCGTTACAGTTAGACGAGCAGTACTTC.

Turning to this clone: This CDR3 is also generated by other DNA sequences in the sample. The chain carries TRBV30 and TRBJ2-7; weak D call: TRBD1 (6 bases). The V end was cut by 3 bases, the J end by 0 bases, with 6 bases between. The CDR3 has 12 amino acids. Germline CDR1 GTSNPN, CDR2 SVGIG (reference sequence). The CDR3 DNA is TGTGCCTGGAGCAGGGGCTCCTACGAGCAGTACTTC. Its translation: CAWSRGSYEQYF.

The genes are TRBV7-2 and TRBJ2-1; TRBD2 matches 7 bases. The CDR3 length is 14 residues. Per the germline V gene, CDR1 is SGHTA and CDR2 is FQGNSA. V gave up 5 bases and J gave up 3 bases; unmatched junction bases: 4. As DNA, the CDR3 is TGTGCCAGCAGCCGGCTAGCGGTCTACAATGAGCAGTTCTTC. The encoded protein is CASSRLAVYNEQFF.

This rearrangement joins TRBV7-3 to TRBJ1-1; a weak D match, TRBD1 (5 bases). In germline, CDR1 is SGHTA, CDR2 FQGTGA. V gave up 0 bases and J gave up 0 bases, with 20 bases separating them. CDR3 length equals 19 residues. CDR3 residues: CASSLTAFSRTGVNTEAFF. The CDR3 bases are TGTGCCAGCAGCTTAACGGCGTTTTCAAGAACAGGAGTGAACACTGAAGCTTTCTTT.

In DNA, the CDR3 is TGTGCCACCAGCAGAGTAAAGGGAGGAGCGGGCCTTTACAATGAGCAGTTCTTC. Residues: CATSRVKGGAGLYNEQFF. The V gene is TRBV15, the J gene TRBJ2-1; the D gene is possibly TRBD2 (6 bases). CDR1 LNHNV and CDR2 YYDKDF come from the germline V gene (reference sequence). The CDR3 spans 18 residues. The V gene lost 1 base and the J gene lost 4 bases, with 20 bases spanning the gap.

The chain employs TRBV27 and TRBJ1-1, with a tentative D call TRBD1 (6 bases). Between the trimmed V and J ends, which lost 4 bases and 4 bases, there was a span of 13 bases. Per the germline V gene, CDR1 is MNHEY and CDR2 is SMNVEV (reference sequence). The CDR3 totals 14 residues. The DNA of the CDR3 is TGTGCCAGCAGTTACTATACAGGGTTCACTGAAGCTTTCTTT. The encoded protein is CASSYYTGFTEAFF.

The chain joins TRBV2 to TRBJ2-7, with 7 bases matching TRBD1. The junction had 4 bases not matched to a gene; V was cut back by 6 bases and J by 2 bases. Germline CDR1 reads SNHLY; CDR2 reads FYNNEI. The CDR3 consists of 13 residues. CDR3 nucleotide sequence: TGTGCCAGCAGGGCAGGGACAGCCTACGAGCAGTACTTC. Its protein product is CASRAGTAYEQYF.

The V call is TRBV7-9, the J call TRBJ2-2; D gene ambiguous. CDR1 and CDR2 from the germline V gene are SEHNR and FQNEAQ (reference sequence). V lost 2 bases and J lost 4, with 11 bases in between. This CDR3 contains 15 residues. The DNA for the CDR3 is TGTGCCAGCAGCTTAAATGCAGGCAGCACCGGGGAGCTGTTTTTT. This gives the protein CASSLNAGSTGELFF.

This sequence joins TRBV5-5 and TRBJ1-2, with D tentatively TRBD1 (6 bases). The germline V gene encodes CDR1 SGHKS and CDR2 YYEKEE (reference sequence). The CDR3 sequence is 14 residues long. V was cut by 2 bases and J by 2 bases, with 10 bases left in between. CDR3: CASSLGGQNYGYTF. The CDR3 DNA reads TGTGCCAGCAGCTTAGGAGGACAGAACTATGGCTACACCTTC.

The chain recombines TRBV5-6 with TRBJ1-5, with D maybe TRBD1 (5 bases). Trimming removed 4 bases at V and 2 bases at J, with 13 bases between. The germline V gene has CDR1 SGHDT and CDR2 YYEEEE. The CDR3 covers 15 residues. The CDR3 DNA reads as TGTGCCAGCAGCGCGGGGGGGACCGGCAATCAGCCCCAGCATTTT. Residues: CASSAGGTGNQPQHF.

The CDR3 spells CASRLRRQTNTEAFF. The CDR3 coding sequence is TGTGCCAGCAGACTTAGAAGACAGACTAACACTGAAGCTTTCTTT. The rearrangement joins TRBV2 to TRBJ1-1; TRBD1 is a possible D gene (5 bases). From germline, CDR1 is SNHLY and CDR2 FYNNEI. With 6 bases removed from V and 2 bases from J, the gap between germline ends came to 16 bases. This CDR3 is built from 15 residues.

In nucleotides, the CDR3 is TGTGCCAGCAAAGGGGGCACTGAAGCTTTCTTT. Translated, it gives CASKGGTEAFF. The genes are TRBV28 and TRBJ1-1; D is perhaps TRBD1 (6 bases). This CDR3 region has 11 residues. Germline-derived CDR1 and CDR2 are MDHEN and SYDVKM. Trimming took 7 bases from V and 4 from J, leaving 7 bases between them.

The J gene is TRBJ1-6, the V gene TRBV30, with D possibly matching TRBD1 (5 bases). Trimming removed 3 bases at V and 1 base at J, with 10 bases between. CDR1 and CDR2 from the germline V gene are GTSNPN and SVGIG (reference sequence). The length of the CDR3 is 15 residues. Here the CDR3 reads CAWRPQGSYNSPLHF. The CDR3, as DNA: TGTGCCTGGAGACCCCAGGGTTCCTATAATTCACCCCTCCACTTT.

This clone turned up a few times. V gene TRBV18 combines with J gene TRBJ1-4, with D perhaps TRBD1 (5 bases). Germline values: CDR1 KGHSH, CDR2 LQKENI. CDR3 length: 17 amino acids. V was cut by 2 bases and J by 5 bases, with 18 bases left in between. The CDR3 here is CASSPDFPTAMNEKLFF. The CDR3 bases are TGTGCCAGCTCACCAGACTTCCCGACAGCGATGAATGAAAAACTGTTTTTT.

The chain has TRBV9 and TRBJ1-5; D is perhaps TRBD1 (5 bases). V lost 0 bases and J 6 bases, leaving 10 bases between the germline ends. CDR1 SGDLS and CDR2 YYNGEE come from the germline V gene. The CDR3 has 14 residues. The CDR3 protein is CASSVVGEGQPQHF. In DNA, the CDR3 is TGTGCCAGCAGCGTAGTAGGGGAGGGTCAGCCCCAGCATTTT. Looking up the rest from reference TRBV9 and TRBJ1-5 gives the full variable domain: DSGVTQTPKHLITATGQRVTLRCSPRSGDLSVYWYQQSLDQGLQFLIQYYNGEERAKGNILERFSAQQFPDLHSELNLSSLELGDSALYFCASSVVGEGQPQHFGDGTRLSIL.

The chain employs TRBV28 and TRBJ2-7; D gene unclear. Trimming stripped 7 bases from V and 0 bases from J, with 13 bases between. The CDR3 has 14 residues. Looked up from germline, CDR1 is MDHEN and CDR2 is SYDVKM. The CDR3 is CASTGPESSYEQYF. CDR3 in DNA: TGTGCCAGCACTGGGCCTGAGAGCTCCTACGAGCAGTACTTC. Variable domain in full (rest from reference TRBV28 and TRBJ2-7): DVKVTQSSRYLVKRTGEKVFLECVQDMDHENMFWYRQDPGLGLRLIYFSYDVKMKEKGDIPEGYSVSREKKERFSLILESASTNQTSMYLCASTGPESSYEQYFGPGTRLTVT.

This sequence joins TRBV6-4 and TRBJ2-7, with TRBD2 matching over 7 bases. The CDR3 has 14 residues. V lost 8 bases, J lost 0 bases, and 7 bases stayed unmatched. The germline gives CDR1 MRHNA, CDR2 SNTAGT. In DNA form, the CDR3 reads TGTGCCAGCTCGAGGGAGGGAGACTCCTACGAGCAGTACTTC. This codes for CASSREGDSYEQYF.

As DNA, the CDR3 is TGTGCCAGCAGCTTAGTCAGCGGGAGCGCGACAGATACGCAGTATTTT. Translating it yields CASSLVSGSATDTQYF. The V gene is TRBV7-9, the J gene TRBJ2-3, with 8 positions matching TRBD2. Germline trimming cut 1 base from V and 3 bases from J; bases unmatched to any gene: 6. Germline V gene sequence: CDR1 SEHNR, CDR2 FQNEAQ (reference sequence). This CDR3 region has 16 residues.